A single sample is the source of the 20 T cell receptor beta chains below, sequenced in a study of T cell responses to AZD1222 COVID-19 vaccine. Method: immunoSEQ multiplex PCR; TCRdb's copy keeps in-frame clones and lacks some. The sample carries around 160,000 clones, more than 85% recorded once. The sample consisted of peripheral blood, taken on day 0 of AZD1222 vaccination. The receptors originated from an adult in good health.

The CDR3 protein is CASSLKINQPQHF. In DNA form, the CDR3 reads TGTGCCAGCAGTTTGAAAATAAATCAGCCCCAGCATTTT. V is TRBV27 and J is TRBJ1-5; D call uncertain. Trimming stripped 3 bases from V and 4 bases from J, with 7 bases between. Germline V lookup: CDR1 MNHEY, CDR2 SMNVEV (reference sequence). The CDR3 runs 13 residues.

J is TRBJ2-7 and V is TRBV27, with 11 bases that match TRBD1. J was trimmed by 2 bases and V by 3 bases; bases with no gene match: 3. Germline V gives CDR1 MNHEY, CDR2 SMNVEV (reference sequence). This CDR3 is 15 amino acids long. In nucleotides, the CDR3 is TGTGCCAGCAGTTTGGGGGGACAGGGGGCCTACGAGCAGTACTTC. This sequence encodes CASSLGGQGAYEQYF.

This chain connects TRBV27 to TRBJ2-6; 7 nucleotides align to TRBD1. CDR3 length: 16 residues. The V gene's germline CDR1 is MNHEY and CDR2 SMNVEV (reference sequence). The V and J ends lost 8 bases and 2 bases, in that order; junction bases with no gene match: 9. Written as DNA, the CDR3 is TGTGCCAGCCGTTACAGGGGAAGGCCTGGGGCCAACGTCCTGACTTTC. This gives the protein CASRYRGRPGANVLTF.

V gene TRBV5-4 combines with J gene TRBJ2-7; tentatively, D is TRBD1 or TRBD2 (5 bases each). This CDR3 has 15 residues. Germline CDR1 SGHNT, CDR2 YYREEE (reference sequence). V was shortened by 1 base and J by 0 bases, with 11 bases between the two germline ends. CDR3 DNA: TGTGCCAGCAGCTTGCCCCTCGGGGCCTCCTACGAGCAGTACTTC. Translating it yields CASSLPLGASYEQYF. Looking up the rest from reference TRBV5-4 and TRBJ2-7 gives the full variable domain: ETGVTQSPTHLIKTRGQQVTLRCSSQSGHNTVSWYQQALGQGPQFIFQYYREEENGRGNFPPRFSGLQFPNYSSELNVNALELDDSALYLCASSLPLGASYEQYFGPGTRLTVT.

A few counts support this clone. The rearrangement links TRBV27 to TRBJ1-5; a possible D gene is TRBD1 (6 bases). This CDR3 has 13 residues. Germline values: CDR1 MNHEY, CDR2 SMNVEV (reference sequence). Trimming cost V 6 bases and J 5 bases, with 11 bases left between them. CDR3 DNA sequence: TGTGCCAGCAGACAGGGATTGTATCAGCCCCAGCATTTT. Translation gives CASRQGLYQPQHF.

J is TRBJ2-7 and V is TRBV7-8; 14 bases are shared with TRBD2. The length of the CDR3 is 16 residues. CDR1 is SGHVS, CDR2 FQNEAQ, per germline. V dropped 10 bases and J dropped 1; count of bases not matched to a gene: 9. The DNA of the CDR3 is TGTGCCACATGGCCGGGACTAGCGGGGGAGTCCTACGAGCAGTACTTC. Translating gives CATWPGLAGESYEQYF.

The chain links TRBV7-3 to TRBJ1-3; D perhaps matches TRBD1 (6 bases). CDR3 length: 17 amino acids. V was trimmed by 2 bases and J by 0 bases, leaving 14 bases between them. CDR1 is SGHTA, CDR2 FQGTGA, per germline. The DNA of the CDR3 is TGTGCCAGCAGCTTATCAGGGGCCTCATTCTCTGGAAACACCATATATTTT. Translated, it gives CASSLSGASFSGNTIYF.

The V gene is TRBV19, the J gene TRBJ2-2; tentative D call: TRBD2 (5 bases). The CDR3 length is 14 residues. V was pared by 4 bases and J by 5 bases, with 11 bases between. Germline V lookup: CDR1 LNHDA, CDR2 SQIVND (reference sequence). The CDR3 nucleotides are TGTGCCAGTAGTACCCTCCCGGGGACCGGGGAGCTGTTTTTT. It yields the protein CASSTLPGTGELFF.

The chain carries TRBV7-9 and TRBJ2-1; no clear D. This CDR3 is built from 12 residues. The V end lost 5 bases, the J end lost 4 bases, and 6 bases lay between the germline ends. Germline-derived CDR1 and CDR2 are SEHNR and FQNEAQ (reference sequence). The chain's CDR3 is CASSVNYNEQFF. CDR3 bases: TGTGCCAGCAGCGTCAATTACAATGAGCAGTTCTTC.

This clone has just one count. The rearrangement links TRBV5-1 to TRBJ2-1; D might be TRBD2 (6 bases). Germline assignment: CDR1 SGHRS and CDR2 YFSETQ. This CDR3 has 14 residues. V shed 6 bases and J shed 1 base, with 11 bases lying between them. The CDR3 DNA is TGCGCCAGCACCGAGGGGACTTCCTACAATGAGCAGTTCTTC. Translated, it gives CASTEGTSYNEQFF.

V and J are TRBV3-1 (or the pseudogene TRBV3-2) and TRBJ1-3; TRBD1 aligns across 7 bases. CDR1 is LGHDT and CDR2 is YNNKEL in the germline V gene (reference sequence). J was trimmed by 4 bases and V by 5 bases; bases with no gene match: 5. This CDR3 is built from 14 residues. The CDR3 loop reads CASSYRTGGNTIYF. In DNA, the CDR3 is TGTGCCAGCAGCTACCGGACAGGAGGAAACACCATATATTTT.

The chain couples TRBV27 to TRBJ2-6; TRBD1 is a possible D gene (5 bases). This CDR3 spans 15 amino acids. The ends were cut back, 7 bases at V and 0 bases at J, with 10 bases in the middle. Germline CDR1 is MNHEY and CDR2 is SMNVEV (reference sequence). The CDR3 nucleotides are TGTGCCAGCAAAGGTGGGGCCTCTGGGGCCAACGTCCTGACTTTC. It translates to CASKGGASGANVLTF.

V and J are TRBV5-4 and TRBJ2-7, with D unresolved. This CDR3 has 14 amino acids. With 0 bases removed from V and 2 bases from J, the gap between germline ends came to 9 bases. Germline V gene data show CDR1 as SGHNT and CDR2 as YYREEE (reference sequence). CDR3 coding DNA: TGTGCCAGCAGCTTGGAGTCTTCGGCCTACGAGCAGTACTTC. Encoded protein: CASSLESSAYEQYF.

V gene TRBV6-6 combines with J gene TRBJ2-7; D unresolved. The CDR3 has 13 amino acids. Per germline, CDR1 MNHNY and CDR2 SVGAGI (reference sequence). V was cut by 4 bases and J by 2 bases, with 9 bases left in between. CDR3 region: CASSSDGTYEQYF. In DNA, the CDR3 is TGTGCCAGCAGTTCGGACGGAACCTACGAGCAGTACTTC.

The CDR3: CASRTLQGNQPQHF. As DNA, the CDR3 is TGTGCCAGCAGAACCTTACAGGGAAATCAGCCCCAGCATTTT. The chain uses TRBV27 and TRBJ1-5; D is possibly TRBD1 (6 bases). V dropped 6 bases and J dropped 4 bases, with 13 bases sitting between them. The CDR3 is made up of 14 amino acids. Germline V lookup: CDR1 MNHEY, CDR2 SMNVEV (reference sequence).

V usage is TRBV5-8 and J usage is TRBJ1-6; TRBD1 aligns across 8 bases. The CDR3 has 15 amino acids. Germline V gives CDR1 SGHTS, CDR2 YDEGEE. With V trimmed by 1 base and J by 6 bases, 3 bases remained unmatched. DNA for the CDR3: TGTGCCAGCAGCTTGTCCGACAGGGGTAATTCACCCCTCCACTTT. This gives the protein CASSLSDRGNSPLHF.

The genes are TRBV11-3 and TRBJ2-7, with a tentative D call TRBD1 (6 bases). V lost 5 bases to trimming and J lost 5 bases, with 10 bases between them. This CDR3 spans 12 amino acids. CDR1 and CDR2 (germline): SGHNT, YENEEA. CDR3 region: CASSQGSHEQYF. CDR3 coding DNA: TGTGCCAGCAGCCAGGGGTCTCACGAGCAGTACTTC.

The chain recombines TRBV7-2 with TRBJ2-7, with 7 bases identical to TRBD2. Germline CDR1 reads SGHTA; CDR2 reads FQGNSA. This CDR3 has 15 amino acids. Trimming took 0 bases from V and 7 from J; bases not matched to a gene: 9. The CDR3 sequence: CASSLAGGSPREQYF. The CDR3 nucleotides read TGTGCCAGCAGCTTAGCTGGCGGGAGTCCCCGGGAGCAGTACTTC.

The V and J genes are TRBV29-1 and TRBJ2-7; a possible D gene is TRBD2 (6 bases). Between the trimmed V and J ends, which lost 7 bases and 0 bases, there was a span of 19 bases. CDR1 and CDR2 (germline): SQVTM, ANQGSEA. The CDR3 is made up of 15 amino acids. The CDR3, as DNA: TGCAGCGCAACCGGGGGAAAGACGAGCTCCTACGAGCAGTACTTC. Amino acid sequence: CSATGGKTSSYEQYF.

The gene calls are TRBV4-1 and TRBJ2-3; the D is unclear. V was trimmed by 4 bases and J by 2 bases, leaving 16 bases between them. The CDR3 runs 16 residues. Germline CDR1 and CDR2: MGHRA and YSYEKL. The CDR3 here is CASSPETSSLTDTQYF. Written as DNA, the CDR3 is TGCGCCAGCAGCCCCGAGACATCCTCACTCACAGATACGCAGTATTTT.